The 25 T cell receptor beta chains in this list originate from one sample, sequenced in a study of cytomegalovirus exposure and HLA in healthy donors. 13 Jbeta primers and 60 Vbeta primers were used for the PCR. The data were produced by immunoSEQ multiplex PCR, yet TCRdb's version contains in-frame clones alone and is incomplete. The data hold some 110,000 clones, with 80% to 90% observed a single time. Sequenced sample: PBMCs. The receptors shown here come from a middle-aged man in good health and CMV-seronegative.

The sample holds a few counts of this clone. The gene calls are TRBV30 and TRBJ1-2, with a weak D call TRBD1 (5 bases). Trimming shortened V by 2 bases and J by 1 base, and 14 bases separated the two germline ends. Germline V gene lookup returns CDR1 GTSNPN and CDR2 SVGIG (reference sequence). This CDR3 is built from 15 residues. The CDR3 coding sequence is TGTGCCTGGAGTAGGGGAAGAACCCTTAACTATGGCTACACCTTC. This gives the protein CAWSRGRTLNYGYTF.

The chain joins TRBV19 to TRBJ2-1; 10 bases match TRBD2. The CDR3 runs to 17 residues. The V gene end was trimmed by 4 bases and the J gene end by 6 bases; junction bases not matched to a gene: 12. Germline-derived CDR1 and CDR2 are LNHDA and SQIVND (reference sequence). In DNA form, the CDR3 reads TGTGCCAGTAGTAGGGGACCAGCGGGGGGGCTAGGCAATGAGCAGTTCTTC. Its protein product is CASSRGPAGGLGNEQFF.

This chain connects TRBV5-4 to TRBJ2-7; 7 nucleotides agree with TRBD1. The J segment lost 3 bases and the V segment lost 4 bases, leaving 7 bases of the junction unmatched. This CDR3 is 14 amino acids long. CDR1 and CDR2 (germline): SGHNT, YYREEE (reference sequence). CDR3 nucleotide sequence: TGTGCCAGCAGCATCCCGGGACAGAACTACGAGCAGTACGTC. Protein sequence: CASSIPGQNYEQYV.

This sequence joins TRBV27 and TRBJ2-5; no definite D call. Germline V gene data show CDR1 as MNHEY and CDR2 as SMNVEV (reference sequence). The CDR3 totals 15 residues. Between the trimmed V and J ends, which lost 5 bases and 4 bases, there was a span of 17 bases. The DNA for the CDR3 is TGTGCCAGCAGTCCCCTGAAGTACAGAGTAGAGACCCAGTACTTC. Translated: CASSPLKYRVETQYF.

This chain uses TRBV9 with TRBJ1-1; D remains ambiguous. Deletions cut 1 base from V and 3 bases from J, with 13 bases between. The CDR3 sequence is 15 residues long. Germline V gene lookup returns CDR1 SGDLS and CDR2 YYNGEE. CDR3: CASSVRGGDDTEAFF. Here the CDR3 DNA reads TGTGCCAGCAGCGTAAGAGGCGGGGATGACACTGAAGCTTTCTTT.

The chain uses TRBV4-1 and TRBJ1-1; weak D call: TRBD1 (5 bases). This CDR3 region has 15 residues. V gave up 1 base and J gave up 1 base, with 10 bases separating them. The germline V gene encodes CDR1 MGHRA and CDR2 YSYEKL. The CDR3 DNA reads as TGCGCCAGCAGCCAAGGACAGCTTTCGAACACTGAAGCTTTCTTT. Protein: CASSQGQLSNTEAFF.

The chain employs TRBV7-8 and TRBJ2-3, with 10 bases identical to TRBD2. The CDR3 covers 16 residues. CDR1 SGHVS and CDR2 FQNEAQ come from the germline V gene. Losses at the gene ends were 6 bases for V and 5 bases for J; bases not matched to a gene: 11. The CDR3 reads CASRPSPGLAIDTQYF. CDR3 bases: TGTGCCAGCAGACCTTCCCCGGGACTAGCGATAGATACGCAGTATTTT.

The rearrangement uses TRBV7-8 and TRBJ2-7, with TRBD2 matching over 7 bases. V lost 5 bases, J lost 3 bases, and 13 bases stayed unmatched. The germline CDR1 and CDR2 sequences are SGHVS and FQNEAQ. The CDR3 has 16 amino acids. The CDR3 sequence: CASSPWEGRSLYEQYF. CDR3 nucleotides: TGTGCCAGCAGCCCCTGGGAGGGCCGCTCCCTCTACGAGCAGTACTTC.

The chain joins TRBV19 to TRBJ1-2; no reliable D call. Germline V gene lookup returns CDR1 LNHDA and CDR2 SQIVND (reference sequence). This CDR3 has 14 residues. V lost 2 bases to trimming and J lost 0 bases, with 7 bases between them. The CDR3 loop is CASSITGANYGYTF. CDR3 nucleotide sequence: TGTGCCAGTAGTATAACCGGAGCTAACTATGGCTACACCTTC.

This chain joins TRBV7-6 and TRBJ2-3; 10 nucleotides agree with TRBD1. Germline V gives CDR1 SGHVS, CDR2 FNYEAQ. The V and J ends lost 4 bases and 8 bases, in that order; junction bases with no gene match: 15. This CDR3 has 17 amino acids. CDR3 sequence: CASSSRWGTGDPGTQYF. The CDR3 DNA is TGTGCCAGCAGCTCACGCTGGGGGACAGGGGATCCGGGTACGCAGTATTTT.

The V call is TRBV2, the J call TRBJ2-1, with a tentative D call TRBD1 (6 bases). Trimming left V 6 bases short and J 6 bases short, with 12 bases between. The CDR3 has 13 amino acids. Germline CDR1 reads SNHLY; CDR2 reads FYNNEI. CDR3 in DNA: TGTGCCAGCAGCGCCGGGACAAGCAATGAGCAGTTCTTC. Translation gives CASSAGTSNEQFF.

The chain employs TRBV2 and TRBJ2-2; tentative D call: TRBD2 (5 bases). The germline V and J ends were trimmed by 4 bases and 5 bases, with 11 bases remaining between them. The germline V gene has CDR1 SNHLY and CDR2 FYNNEI. CDR3 length equals 14 residues. The CDR3 here is CASSGGSKTGELFF. The DNA for the CDR3 is TGTGCCAGCAGTGGCGGGTCAAAGACCGGGGAGCTGTTTTTT. Variable domain in full (rest from reference TRBV2 and TRBJ2-2): EPEVTQTPSHQVTQMGQEVILRCVPISNHLYFYWYRQILGQKVEFLVSFYNNEISEKSEIFDDQFSVERPDGSNFTLKIRSTKLEDSAMYFCASSGGSKTGELFFGEGSRLTVL.

J is TRBJ2-1 and V is TRBV29-1, with a weak D call TRBD1 (6 bases). Germline CDR1 SQVTM, CDR2 ANQGSEA. Trimming took off 6 bases at V and 7 bases at J, with 16 bases between the two ends. This CDR3 is 13 amino acids long. CDR3 region: CSVRTAFGNEQFF. In DNA, the CDR3 is TGCAGCGTAAGGACAGCCTTCGGGAATGAGCAGTTCTTC.

This chain uses TRBV4-2 with TRBJ1-2; no definite D call. The CDR3 totals 15 residues. The germline V gene has CDR1 LGHNA and CDR2 YNFKEQ. Trimming pared 2 bases from V and 7 bases from J, leaving 17 bases between. The CDR3 DNA is TGTGCCAGCAGCCAACCTTCCGGAGAGGTTGGTGGCTACACCTTC. Encoded protein: CASSQPSGEVGGYTF.

This clone was detected only once. The chain couples TRBV7-8 to TRBJ1-2; the match to TRBD1 covers 11 bases. V shed 5 bases, J shed 12 bases, and the junction held 11 bases outside the gene matches. Germline values: CDR1 SGHVS, CDR2 FQNEAQ. The CDR3 covers 14 residues. The CDR3 DNA follows: TGTGCCAGCAGCCCCCGGACAGGGGGCCTCTTAAACACCTTC. As protein: CASSPRTGGLLNTF.

The CDR3 protein is CASSRRTGLFIGNQPQHF. The DNA for the CDR3 is TGTGCCAGCTCACGCCGGACAGGTCTCTTTATTGGCAATCAGCCCCAGCATTTT. The V gene is TRBV18, the J gene TRBJ1-5; 7 positions match TRBD1. Germline CDR1 reads KGHSH; CDR2 reads LQKENI. The CDR3 totals 18 residues. Losses at the gene ends were 4 bases for V and 2 bases for J; bases not matched to a gene: 14.

The chain couples TRBV19 to TRBJ2-3; D is perhaps TRBD2 (6 bases). This CDR3 contains 12 residues. Trimming cost V 7 bases and J 15 bases, with 20 bases left between them. Germline V CDR1 and CDR2: LNHDA, SQIVND (reference sequence). CDR3 protein: CASTGGRGSLYF. CDR3 sequence (DNA): TGTGCCAGTACCGGAGGGCGGGGTTCCTTATATTTT.

The chain carries TRBV18 and TRBJ2-7, with no clear D. The CDR3 sequence is 12 residues long. CDR1 and CDR2 (germline): KGHSH, LQKENI. Trimming cost V 3 bases and J 3 bases, with 6 bases left between them. In DNA, the CDR3 is TGTGCCAGCTCACCTTCAAACTACGAGCAGTACGTC. This codes for CASSPSNYEQYV.

DNA of the CDR3: TGTGCCACCCTTGGGGGGGGCAACTCCTACGAGCAGTACGTC. Translation: CATLGGGNSYEQYV. The chain links TRBV19 to TRBJ2-7; D is possibly TRBD2 (7 bases). The germline CDR1 and CDR2 sequences are LNHDA and SQIVND (reference sequence). The germline V and J ends were trimmed by 10 bases and 0 bases, with 16 bases remaining between them. The CDR3 sequence is 14 residues long.

This clone was found once. The chain has TRBV7-9 and TRBJ2-1; possibly TRBD2 for D (7 bases). The CDR3 is 15 residues long. Germline V gene lookup returns CDR1 SEHNR and CDR2 FQNEAQ (reference sequence). The ends were cut back, 1 base at V and 6 bases at J, with 13 bases in the middle. CDR3 sequence reads: CASSLEARGANEQFF. The CDR3 DNA reads as TGTGCCAGCAGCTTAGAAGCCCGGGGGGCCAATGAGCAGTTCTTC.

The J gene is TRBJ2-7, the V gene TRBV28; 10 positions match TRBD2. Germline V gene data show CDR1 as MDHEN and CDR2 as SYDVKM. This CDR3 region has 14 residues. The V gene end was trimmed by 5 bases and the J gene end by 9 bases; junction bases not matched to a gene: 10. CDR3 residues: CASSSSGGSLRQYV. Here the CDR3 DNA reads TGTGCCAGCAGTAGTAGCGGGGGGTCTTTAAGGCAGTACGTC.

This clone was picked up one time. Other DNA sequences from this sample encode an identical CDR3 as well. The CDR3: CASSVDRNQPQHF. In DNA, the CDR3 is TGTGCCAGCAGTGTGGACAGGAATCAGCCCCAGCATTTT. V gene TRBV6-4 combines with J gene TRBJ1-5; 7 bases match TRBD1. Germline V gives CDR1 MRHNA, CDR2 SNTAGT. This CDR3 is 13 amino acids long. V shed 4 bases and J 4 bases; nucleotides not matched to a gene: 1.

The J gene is TRBJ2-5, the V gene TRBV9; D ambiguous. The length of the CDR3 is 14 residues. Germline V lookup: CDR1 SGDLS, CDR2 YYNGEE. V dropped 0 bases and J dropped 5 bases, with 11 bases sitting between them. CDR3 nucleotide sequence: TGTGCCAGCAGCGTAGGGATAGGAGCGGAGACCCAGTACTTC. Its translation is CASSVGIGAETQYF.

The genes are TRBV28 and TRBJ1-2; TRBD1 aligns across 8 bases. The CDR3 runs 14 residues. Germline loops: CDR1 MDHEN, CDR2 SYDVKM. After removal of 5 bases from V and 2 bases from J, the junction contained 4 bases not matched to a gene. This chain's CDR3 is CASSTTGDNYGYTF. The CDR3 nucleotides read TGTGCCAGCAGTACGACAGGGGACAACTATGGCTACACCTTC.

The rearrangement links TRBV19 to TRBJ1-5; TRBD1 agrees at 8 bases. After removal of 3 bases from V and 5 bases from J, the junction contained 6 bases not matched to a gene. The CDR3 spans 15 residues. The germline V gene has CDR1 LNHDA and CDR2 SQIVND (reference sequence). CDR3 region: CASSIGQGGYQPQHF. In DNA, the CDR3 is TGTGCCAGTAGTATCGGACAGGGCGGGTATCAGCCCCAGCATTTT.